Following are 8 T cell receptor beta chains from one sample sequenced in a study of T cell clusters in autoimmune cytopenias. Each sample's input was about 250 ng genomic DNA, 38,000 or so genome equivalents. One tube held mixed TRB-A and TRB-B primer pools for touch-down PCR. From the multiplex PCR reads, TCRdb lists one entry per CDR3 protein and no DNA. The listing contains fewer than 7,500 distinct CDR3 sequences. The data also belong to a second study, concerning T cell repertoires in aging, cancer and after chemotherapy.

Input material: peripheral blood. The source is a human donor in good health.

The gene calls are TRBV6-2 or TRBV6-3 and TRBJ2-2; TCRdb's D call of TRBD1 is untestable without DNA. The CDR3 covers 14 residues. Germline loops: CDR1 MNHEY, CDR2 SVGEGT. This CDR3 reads CASSYIQGIGELFF.

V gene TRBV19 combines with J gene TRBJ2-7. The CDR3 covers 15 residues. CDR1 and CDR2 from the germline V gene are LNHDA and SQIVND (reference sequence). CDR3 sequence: CASSSWSLGYYEQYF.

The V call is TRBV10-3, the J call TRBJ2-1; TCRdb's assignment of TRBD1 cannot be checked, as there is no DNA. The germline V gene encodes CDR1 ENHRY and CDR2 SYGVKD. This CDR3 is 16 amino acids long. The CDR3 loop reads CAISRPGGTNPNEQFF.

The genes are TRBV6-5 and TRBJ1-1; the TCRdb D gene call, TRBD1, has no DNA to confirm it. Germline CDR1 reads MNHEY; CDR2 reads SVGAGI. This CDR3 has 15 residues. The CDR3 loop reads CASSATGGLNTEAFF.

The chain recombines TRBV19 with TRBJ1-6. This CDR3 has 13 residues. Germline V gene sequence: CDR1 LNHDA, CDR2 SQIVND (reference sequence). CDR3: CASTASYNSPLHF.

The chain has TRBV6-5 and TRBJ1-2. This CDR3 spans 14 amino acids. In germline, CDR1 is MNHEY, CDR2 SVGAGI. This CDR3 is CASSPIAINYGYTF.

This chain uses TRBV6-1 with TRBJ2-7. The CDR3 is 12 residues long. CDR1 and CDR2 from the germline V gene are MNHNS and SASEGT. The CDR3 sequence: CASSQFSYEQYF.

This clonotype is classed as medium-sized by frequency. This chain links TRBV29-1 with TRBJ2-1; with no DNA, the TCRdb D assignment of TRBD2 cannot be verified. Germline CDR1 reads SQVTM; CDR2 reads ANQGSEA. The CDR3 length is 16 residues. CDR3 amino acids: CSVEGLAGGIYNEQFF.